The 2 T cell receptor beta chains given below trace back to one sample, sequenced in a study of T cell repertoires in cytomegalovirus infection (dated by TCRdb to between 2018 and 2021). The label giving this sample's treatment or condition can be read as: in vitro stimulation with specific CMV peptide epitopes to enrich CMV-specific T cells. Sequenced on an Illumina HiSeq 1500. TCRdb ran its own pipeline on the public reads, namely fastp trimming at Q25 and MiXCR clone calling, and kept in-frame beta chains. Rows are combined by CDR3 protein, so each entry shows the most common genes and DNA. The table for this sample lists about 890,000 distinct CDR3 sequences; around 29% of them were counted only once. Jointly, the top ten make up around 15% of the sample. No antigens are known for them. The sample consisted of cultured CD8+ T cells from PBMCs, taken from culture after CMV antigen stimulation. The receptor set was obtained from a human donor in good health (CMV status not recorded). Some clones in this sample may be carry-over from other donors' samples.

V and J are TRBV6-2 or TRBV6-3 and TRBJ2-6; no reliable D call. The ends were cut back, 8 bases at V and 0 bases at J, with 8 bases in the middle. Germline V gene lookup returns CDR1 MNHEY and CDR2 SVGEGT. The CDR3 is 14 amino acids. CDR3 DNA sequence: TGTGCCAGCTTAGAATTCTCTGGGGCCAACGTCCTGACTTTC. Protein sequence: CASLEFSGANVLTF.

In its sample, this clonotype was seen a few times. Sequence at one end of the junction differs from germline and may be a read error. This chain uses TRBV7-7 with TRBJ2-1; 11 bases align to TRBD2. The CDR3 has 16 residues. CDR1 and CDR2 from the germline V gene are SSHAT and FNYEAQ (reference sequence). The CDR3: CASSLELAGGENEQFF. As DNA, the CDR3 is TGTGCTAGCAGCTTAGAGCTAGCGGGGGGCGAGAATGAGCAGTTCTTC. The full variable domain, in which reference TRBV7-7 and TRBJ2-1 provide the parts outside the CDR3, is GAGVSQSPRYKVTKRGQDVTLRCDPISSHATLYWYQQALGQGPEFLTYFNYEAQPDKSGLPSDRFSAERPEGSISTLTIQRTEQRDSAMYRCASSLELAGGENEQFFGPGTRLTVL.